This T cell receptor (beta chain) is drawn from a study of shared clonotypes between healthy human individuals. Across the whole study: Each donor contributed plates that comprised three CD4 naive, three CD4 memory, two CD8 naive and one CD8 memory.

Assay execution proceeded at the deep level. Measured with immunoSEQ multiplex PCR; TCRdb has only the in-frame clones, and not every one. The sample carries about 2 million clones, 85% to 95% recorded once. The sequence was obtained from a man younger than 35 in good health. The sequencing input was naive CD4+ T cells sorted from blood. Subset: CD45RA+ positively selected.

CDR3 residues: CAWSDRDVEQYF. The CDR3 DNA reads TGTGCCTGGAGCGACCGGGACGTCGAGCAGTACTTC. The chain joins TRBV30 to TRBJ2-7; D possibly matches TRBD1 or TRBD2 (5 bases each). Germline CDR1 GTSNPN, CDR2 SVGIG (reference sequence). Trimming removed 3 bases from V and 6 bases from J, with 12 bases in between. The CDR3 totals 12 residues.